Described below is a single TCR beta chain sequence and its context. The antigen is not known. Additional DNA sequences in this sample encode the identical CDR3. The sample comes from a study of T cell responses to AZD1222 COVID-19 vaccine. Clones were read by immunoSEQ multiplex PCR, and TCRdb kept only the in-frame ones, dropping some. Found here are over 130,000 clones, about 90% of them singletons; the top ten hold 6.5% to 8%. Germline V gene sequence: CDR1 LGHDT, CDR2 YNNKEL (reference sequence). Trimming removed 1 base from V and 2 bases from J, with 0 bases in between. This CDR3 contains 12 residues. Overall study results and limits: White British ancestry dominated among donors, who included more females, and clonal diversity was possibly underestimated. Spike-specific TCR breadth and depth were elevated following two AZD1222 doses.

Sequenced here: peripheral blood, sampled 28 days after the second dose of the MenACWY control vaccine. This TCR derives from an adult who received the MenACWY meningococcal vaccine as a control. The V and J genes are TRBV3-1 (or the pseudogene TRBV3-2) and TRBJ1-3; D gene ambiguous. CDR3 bases: TGTGCCAGCAGCCAAGCTGGAAACACCATATATTTT. Its translation is CASSQAGNTIYF.